Below, 24 T cell receptor beta chains from the same sample are listed, as sequenced in a study of shared clonotypes between healthy human individuals. The method was immunoSEQ multiplex PCR; TCRdb's version includes in-frame clones alone and lacks a portion of them. The sample contains 2.3 million or so clones, about 92% of which appear only once. Sequenced sample: naive CD4+ T cells from PBMCs. Subset here: CD45RA+ positively selected. These receptors came from a man aged 18 to 29 in good health. Some clones in this sample may be carry-over from other donors' samples.

The chain couples TRBV4-2 to TRBJ2-2; weak D call: TRBD2 (5 bases). There are 18 residues in the CDR3. Germline V CDR1 and CDR2: LGHNA, YNFKEQ. The V end lost 0 bases, the J end lost 1 base, and 15 bases lay between the germline ends. The CDR3 protein is CASSQDPSLGRNTGELFF. CDR3 in DNA: TGTGCCAGCAGCCAAGATCCCAGTTTAGGGAGGAACACCGGGGAGCTGTTTTTT.

This chain joins TRBV7-3 and TRBJ2-3, with D unclear. Germline V gene sequence: CDR1 SGHTA, CDR2 FQGTGA. This CDR3 has 15 amino acids. Trimming took 8 bases from V and 0 from J, leaving 15 bases between them. CDR3 residues: CASGPDLDSTDTQYF. Here the CDR3 DNA reads TGTGCCAGCGGCCCTGACCTAGACAGCACAGATACGCAGTATTTT.

V usage is TRBV18 and J usage is TRBJ2-2; D is possibly TRBD1 (5 bases). With 6 bases removed from V and 0 bases from J, the gap between germline ends came to 14 bases. The CDR3 extends over 16 amino acids. The germline CDR1 and CDR2 sequences are KGHSH and LQKENI. The CDR3 loop reads CASSPAKGPNTGELFF. CDR3 nucleotides: TGTGCCAGCTCCCCGGCGAAGGGGCCGAACACCGGGGAGCTGTTTTTT.

This clone has a single count. V gene TRBV7-3 combines with J gene TRBJ1-5; TRBD1 matches at 7 bases. Germline V lookup: CDR1 SGHTA, CDR2 FQGTGA. Losses at the gene ends were 5 bases for V and 6 bases for J; bases not matched to a gene: 16. The CDR3 runs 17 residues. CDR3 loop: CASSPDRQGGVCQPQHF. The DNA for the CDR3 is TGTGCCAGCAGCCCAGATAGACAGGGCGGAGTTTGTCAGCCCCAGCATTTT.

This clone was observed a single time. This chain links TRBV13 with TRBJ1-5; D is possibly TRBD1 (5 bases). The CDR3 runs 15 residues. V lost 0 bases to trimming and J lost 5 bases, with 11 bases between them. Germline values: CDR1 PRHDT, CDR2 FYEKMQ (reference sequence). In DNA, the CDR3 is TGTGCCAGCAGCTTAGGGGGTCGGGGGGATCAGCCCCAGCATTTT. Its translation: CASSLGGRGDQPQHF.

The CDR3 loop is CASSQETSGRAHYNEQFF. The CDR3 DNA is TGTGCCAGCAGCCAAGAGACTAGCGGGAGGGCCCACTACAATGAGCAGTTCTTC. The rearrangement links TRBV14 to TRBJ2-1, with 14 bases that match TRBD2. The CDR3 runs 18 residues. V lost 0 bases to trimming and J lost 3 bases; unmatched junction nucleotides: 4. Germline CDR1 reads SGHDN; CDR2 reads FVKESK.

The chain recombines TRBV5-1 with TRBJ2-1; weak D call: TRBD2 (6 bases). CDR1 is SGHRS, CDR2 YFSETQ, per germline. Trimming pared 6 bases from V and 7 bases from J, leaving 20 bases between. This CDR3 comprises 15 residues. CDR3 sequence reads: CASTTSAGGGNEQFF. The DNA of the CDR3 is TGCGCCAGCACTACCTCGGCCGGGGGTGGTAATGAGCAGTTCTTC.

The rearrangement joins TRBV28 to TRBJ1-3; unclear D gene. V gave up 4 bases and J gave up 0 bases, with 16 bases separating them. CDR3 size: 17 residues. Per the germline V gene, CDR1 is MDHEN and CDR2 is SYDVKM. CDR3 region: CASSYPLGLSSGNTIYF. DNA for the CDR3: TGTGCCAGCAGTTACCCCCTAGGGCTGAGCTCTGGAAACACCATATATTTT.

V is TRBV7-9 and J is TRBJ2-3, with TRBD1 matching 8 bases. The ends lost 8 bases at V and 2 bases at J; junction bases unmatched: 9. This CDR3 has 15 amino acids. The germline CDR1 and CDR2 sequences are SEHNR and FQNEAQ (reference sequence). The CDR3 nucleotides read TGTGCCAGCGCGTTATGGACAGGGCACACAGATACGCAGTATTTT. Translating it yields CASALWTGHTDTQYF.

J is TRBJ2-7 and V is TRBV5-6; D call uncertain. The CDR3 is 11 amino acids. Trimming pared 4 bases from V and 11 bases from J, leaving 13 bases between. Germline V gene lookup returns CDR1 SGHDT and CDR2 YYEEEE. The CDR3 region is CASSRESREYF. In DNA, the CDR3 is TGTGCCAGCAGCCGAGAAAGTAGGGAGTACTTC.

This sequence joins TRBV20-1 and TRBJ2-7; D gene ambiguous. Germline V lookup: CDR1 DFQATT, CDR2 SNEGSKA (reference sequence). The CDR3 is 11 residues long. The CDR3 sequence: CGVPSSYEQYF. CDR3 nucleotide sequence: TGCGGGGTTCCAAGCTCCTACGAGCAGTACTTC.

V and J are TRBV28 and TRBJ2-7; D gene ambiguous. Deletions cut 1 base from V and 0 bases from J, with 13 bases between. Germline V CDR1 and CDR2: MDHEN, SYDVKM. The CDR3 covers 16 residues. CDR3 sequence (DNA): TGTGCCAGCAGTTTATCCCCGACTCGTAGCTCCTACGAGCAGTACTTC. It codes for CASSLSPTRSSYEQYF.

The J gene is TRBJ2-2, the V gene TRBV5-1; the D call may be TRBD1 or TRBD2 (5 bases each). The germline V gene encodes CDR1 SGHRS and CDR2 YFSETQ. The CDR3 has 17 amino acids. The V and J ends lost 0 bases and 0 bases respectively, with 12 bases between them. The CDR3 bases are TGCGCCAGCAGCTTGGTACCCGGGACCCCGAACACCGGGGAGCTGTTTTTT. As protein: CASSLVPGTPNTGELFF.

A word on this clone: Additional DNA sequences in this sample encode the identical CDR3. The chain combines TRBV7-9 with TRBJ1-1; possible D gene TRBD1, 5 bases. The CDR3 loop spans 15 amino acids. V lost 0 bases, J lost 1 base, and 9 bases lay in between. The germline CDR1 and CDR2 sequences are SEHNR and FQNEAQ (reference sequence). CDR3 in amino acids: CASSLAGGWNTEAFF. As DNA, the CDR3 is TGTGCCAGCAGCTTAGCCGGGGGATGGAACACTGAAGCTTTCTTT. Supplemented by reference TRBV7-9 and TRBJ1-1, the full variable domain reads DTGVSQNPRHKITKRGQNVTFRCDPISEHNRLYWYRQTLGQGPEFLTYFQNEAQLEKSRLLSDRFSAERPKGSFSTLEIQRTEQGDSAMYLCASSLAGGWNTEAFFGQGTRLTVV.

This clone was seen a single time. This rearrangement joins TRBV10-1 to TRBJ2-1; 9 bases align to TRBD1. The CDR3 runs 15 residues. CDR1 and CDR2 from the germline V gene are WNHNN and SYGVQD (reference sequence). V shed 5 bases and J 6 bases; nucleotides not matched to a gene: 8. The CDR3 nucleotides read TGCGCCAGCAGTCCGACAGGGGGTTTCTCCAATGAGCAGTTCTTC. Its translation is CASSPTGGFSNEQFF.

The V gene is TRBV21-1, the J gene TRBJ2-5; TRBD2, the table's D call, lacks a check against the DNA. TRBV21-1 is described as a pseudogene. CDR3 length equals 11 residues. CDR3 residues: CASSKSETQYF. CDR3 DNA sequence: TGTGCCAGCAGCAAAAGCGAGACCCAGTACTTC.

This chain joins TRBV5-8 and TRBJ2-5; weak D call: TRBD2 (6 bases). Germline CDR1 and CDR2: SGHTS and YDEGEE. Trimming stripped 4 bases from V and 4 bases from J, with 20 bases between. CDR3 length: 16 residues. The CDR3 DNA reads as TGTGCCAGCAGCCTGACTGGGGCTGCGGGGAGAGAGACCCAGTACTTC. The encoded protein is CASSLTGAAGRETQYF.

The gene calls are TRBV9 and TRBJ1-2; 8 bases align to TRBD1. The CDR3 extends over 15 amino acids. Unmatched junction bases numbered 8, after V lost 0 bases and J lost 7 bases. Per germline, CDR1 SGDLS and CDR2 YYNGEE. The CDR3 nucleotides read TGTGCCAGCAGCGTAGGTCAGGGGGCTTCTGGTGGCTACACCTTC. Residues: CASSVGQGASGGYTF.

The chain employs TRBV5-1 and TRBJ2-7, with no clear D. Deletions cut 0 bases from V and 4 bases from J, with 8 bases between. This CDR3 comprises 13 residues. CDR1 SGHRS and CDR2 YFSETQ come from the germline V gene. The CDR3 loop is CASSLGGWYEQYF. The CDR3, as DNA: TGCGCCAGCAGCTTGGGTGGGTGGTACGAGCAGTACTTC.

Concerning this clone itself: Other DNA sequences in the sample encode the same CDR3. This rearrangement joins TRBV28 to TRBJ2-7; D possibly corresponds to TRBD1 (6 bases). The ends were cut back, 2 bases at V and 2 bases at J, with 7 bases in the middle. The CDR3 has 13 amino acids. The germline CDR1 and CDR2 sequences are MDHEN and SYDVKM. The CDR3 protein is CASSLRTAYEQYF. CDR3 DNA sequence: TGTGCCAGCAGTTTACGGACAGCCTACGAGCAGTACTTC.

The chain couples TRBV5-6 to TRBJ1-5; unclear D gene. The CDR3 runs 14 residues. The V and J ends lost 3 bases and 0 bases respectively, with 7 bases between them. Germline V gene lookup returns CDR1 SGHDT and CDR2 YYEEEE. CDR3 sequence reads: CASSWGASNQPQHF. CDR3 bases: TGTGCCAGCAGCTGGGGAGCTAGCAATCAGCCCCAGCATTTT.

The chain has TRBV30 and TRBJ1-5; no definite D call. Germline CDR1 is GTSNPN and CDR2 is SVGIG (reference sequence). The CDR3 runs 13 residues. Trimming took off 2 bases at V and 9 bases at J, with 14 bases between the two ends. The CDR3 DNA follows: TGTGCCTGGAGTCCGGACCGCAGTTTGCCCCAGCATTTT. It translates to CAWSPDRSLPQHF.

The rearrangement joins TRBV7-9 to TRBJ1-2; TRBD1 might be the D (6 bases). This CDR3 spans 12 amino acids. Germline values: CDR1 SEHNR, CDR2 FQNEAQ (reference sequence). V was trimmed by 4 bases and J by 11 bases, leaving 14 bases between them. The chain's CDR3 is CASSSGVGAYTF. The CDR3 nucleotides read TGTGCCAGCAGCTCGGGCGTGGGGGCTTACACCTTC.

The chain carries TRBV5-4 and TRBJ2-7, with D tentatively TRBD2 (6 bases). The germline V gene has CDR1 SGHNT and CDR2 YYREEE (reference sequence). V was trimmed by 2 bases and J by 1 base, leaving 16 bases between them. The CDR3 runs to 16 residues. The CDR3, as DNA: TGTGCCAGCAGCTTTTACGGCGCAGCGGGTTCCTACGAGCAGTACTTC. It codes for CASSFYGAAGSYEQYF.